These T cell receptor beta chains were read from a single sample in a study of cytomegalovirus exposure and HLA in healthy donors. Clones were read by immunoSEQ multiplex PCR, and TCRdb kept only the in-frame ones, dropping some. Of roughly 120,000 clones in the sample, around 82% were seen once. Material for sequencing was PBMCs. These receptors were collected from a male donor in good health and CMV-seropositive. Both conserved end residues are trimmed from each CDR3. The order of the fields is V gene, CDR3 protein.

v_call: TRBV7-2; cdr3_aa: ASSPAGGLAGELF
v_call: TRBV6-5; cdr3_aa: ASSQDRAAF
v_call: TRBV11-3; cdr3_aa: ASSLEYGELF
v_call: TRBV19; cdr3_aa: ASKAGFLTGELF
v_call: TRBV7-2; cdr3_aa: ASSLVYPPYPAANEKLF
v_call: TRBV6-1; cdr3_aa: ASSPSPSGSSY
v_call: TRBV9; cdr3_aa: ASSVDPGTSQETQY
v_call: TRBV30; cdr3_aa: AWSGVGLEAF
v_call: TRBV4-2; cdr3_aa: ASSPIGGYGYT
v_call: TRBV21-1; cdr3_aa: ASSKRQGTGELF
v_call: TRBV5-4; cdr3_aa: ASSGGGLAKNIQY
v_call: TRBV30; cdr3_aa: AWSGSSHEQY
v_call: TRBV6-1; cdr3_aa: ASSKDSPRVPQH
v_call: TRBV9; cdr3_aa: ASSVGGSSYEQY
v_call: TRBV5-5; cdr3_aa: ASSLVRGISNQPQH
v_call: TRBV18; cdr3_aa: ASSPQGLAGQETQY
v_call: TRBV7-9; cdr3_aa: ASSPTTGGQVRLF
v_call: TRBV28; cdr3_aa: ASSPLGTSVQETQY
v_call: TRBV6-4; cdr3_aa: ASSPTGIGGYT
v_call: TRBV29-1; cdr3_aa: SVERARGADEQY
v_call: TRBV28; cdr3_aa: ASSLQGSGANVLT
v_call: TRBV28; cdr3_aa: ASSYGGLPEAF